This T cell receptor beta chain stems from a study of beta chain features in type 1 diabetes. Germline CDR1 and CDR2: MNHEY and SMNVEV (reference sequence). CDR3 size: 16 residues. V gave up 5 bases and J gave up 4 bases; unmatched junction bases: 8. For this clone: Its antigen is currently unknown.

Every donor had blood drawn once into heparin, 100 to 150 mL on average. Staining for CD45RO/CCR7/CD25/CD127/CD95/CD27 allowed sorting of CD4+ naive, central memory, regulatory and stem cell-like memory cells. The sequenced template was cDNA made from the entire isolated RNA. The table came from immunoSEQ multiplex PCR; TCRdb's copy has only in-frame clones and leaves some out. This table holds about 320,000 clones, 13% to 15% found once. The study, taken as a whole, reports: A cDNA-based sequencing approach could over-represent cells with high TCR expression. Any role of HLA type in TCRB rearrangement remained unresolved here.

Sequenced sample: central memory CD4+ T cells from blood. This sequence originates from a man aged 30 to 39 in good health. J is TRBJ1-6 and V is TRBV27; 7 nucleotides agree with TRBD1. The CDR3 loop is CASSETGTEYNSPLHF. CDR3 DNA sequence: TGTGCCAGCAGTGAAACTGGGACAGAATATAATTCACCCCTCCACTTT.